These T cell receptor beta chains were read from a single sample in a study of blood T cell repertoires in COVID-19. Some clones are missing from TCRdb's copy, which holds only in-frame ones; the method was immunoSEQ multiplex PCR. The repertoire holds more than 80,000 clones, with roughly 90% as singletons. Source material: peripheral blood. These receptors were taken from a human donor with active COVID-19. The donor label of this sample is uncertain. The CDR3 runs from the conserved cysteine through the conserved F or W. D genes are given only for firm matches. Size is omitted from some rows. Given values are once, few, many or a class for expanded clones.

D gene	V gene	CDR3 length	J gene	clone size	CDR3 DNA	CDR3 protein
.	TRBV5-1	15	TRBJ2-5	.	TGCGCCAGCAGCTTGGCTGGACAGCCCCAAGAGACCCAGTACTTC	CASSLAGQPQETQYF
.	TRBV30	11	TRBJ2-1	once	TGTGCCTGGAGCGCCTACAATGAGCAGTTCTTC	CAWSAYNEQFF
TRBD1	TRBV5-1	20	TRBJ1-5	.	TGCGCCAGCAGCTTGGCTTCCTCGGGACAGGGGGCGCGGAGCAATCAGCCCCAGCATTTT	CASSLASSGQGARSNQPQHF
TRBD1	TRBV6-2/TRBV6-3	14	TRBJ1-1	.	TGTGCCAGCAGTTACCGAGGGACAGGGGAATCAGCTTTCTTT	CASSYRGTGESAFF
.	TRBV5-5	12	TRBJ2-7	.	TGTGCCAGCAGCATCAGTTCCTACGAGCAGTACTTC	CASSISSYEQYF
TRBD1	TRBV18	15	TRBJ2-2	.	TGTGCCAGCTCATCGGGACAGGGAGGCACCGGGGAGCTGTTTTTT	CASSSGQGGTGELFF
TRBD1	TRBV28	15	TRBJ2-2	few	TGTGCCAGCATTCGGGACAGGGCAGCGACCGGGGAGCTGTTTTTT	CASIRDRAATGELFF
TRBD1	TRBV7-8	15	TRBJ2-2	.	TGTGCCAGCAGCTTTCAGGGGGCACACACCGGGGAGCTGTTTTTT	CASSFQGAHTGELFF
TRBD2	TRBV15	15	TRBJ2-5	.	TGTGCCACCAGCAGTAGCGGGGGCCGCCAAGAGACCCAGTACTTC	CATSSSGGRQETQYF
.	TRBV5-1	14	TRBJ2-3	.	TGCGCCAGCAGCTTGGTGGGACAAGGAGATACGCAGTATTTT	CASSLVGQGDTQYF
.	TRBV7-8	13	TRBJ1-1	.	TGTGCCAGCAGAACTACTTGGGACACTGAAGCTTTCTTT	CASRTTWDTEAFF
.	TRBV3-1/TRBV3-2	14	TRBJ2-1	.	TGTGCCAGCAGCCAAGTGCAGGGTATCGATGAGCAGTTCTTC	CASSQVQGIDEQFF
.	TRBV2	15	TRBJ2-3	.	TGTGCCAGCAGGCCTAGACAGGGCGGGGCAGATACGCAGTATTTT	CASRPRQGGADTQYF
TRBD1	TRBV29-1	14	TRBJ2-5	.	TGCAGCGTTGGCCCCGGGACAGGGGCGGAGACCCAGTACTTC	CSVGPGTGAETQYF
TRBD1	TRBV10-3	15	TRBJ1-1	.	TGTGCCATCAGTGAACCCGGACAGGGGGTGACTGAAGCTTTCTTT	CAISEPGQGVTEAFF
.	TRBV28	14	TRBJ1-1	.	TGTGCCAGCACCCTGGGGGCCCCGAACACTGAAGCTTTCTTT	CASTLGAPNTEAFF
.	TRBV5-8	16	TRBJ2-2	few	TGTGCCAGCAGCTTGGTGGCAGGGACGAACACCGGGGAGCTGTTTTTT	CASSLVAGTNTGELFF
.	TRBV28	15	TRBJ2-3	.	TGTGCCAGCAGTCAAACAGACAGGAGCACAGATACGCAGTATTTT	CASSQTDRSTDTQYF
.	TRBV6-5	14	TRBJ1-2	.	TGTGCCAGCAGTTACTCGCGGGGGCTTGGTGGCTACACCTTC	CASSYSRGLGGYTF
TRBD1	TRBV12-5	18	TRBJ2-5	.	TGTGCTAGTGGTTTCCGACAGGGTCCAGTATACTTTCAAGAGACCCAGTACTTC	CASGFRQGPVYFQETQYF
TRBD2	TRBV4-1	15	TRBJ2-1	.	TGCGCCAGCAATAAAGCGGGGGGGCTCCCCAATGAGCAGTTCTTC	CASNKAGGLPNEQFF
TRBD1	TRBV7-2	15	TRBJ1-1	.	TGTGCCAGCAGCTTACCCGGGACAGGGGGCACTGAAGCTTTCTTT	CASSLPGTGGTEAFF
TRBD1	TRBV28	12	TRBJ1-2	.	TGTGCCAGCGGGAACAGGGGGCTAGGCTACACCTTC	CASGNRGLGYTF
.	TRBV7-9	14	TRBJ2-7	few	TGTGCCAGCAGCCCCCGGACAGAGGCCTACGAGCAGTACTTC	CASSPRTEAYEQYF
TRBD2	TRBV25-1	15	TRBJ2-7	few	TGTGCCAGCGAGGGAAGAGGAGCGGGATCCTACGAGCAGTACTTC	CASEGRGAGSYEQYF
TRBD1	TRBV28	14	TRBJ2-7	.	TGTGCCAGCAGGACAGGGAACCGAGCCTACGAGCAGTACTTC	CASRTGNRAYEQYF
.	TRBV13	16	TRBJ2-7	.	TGTGCCAGCAGCTTAGCTACAGATAGGCTACGCGACGAGCAGTACTTC	CASSLATDRLRDEQYF
.	TRBV18	14	TRBJ1-4	.	TGTGCCAGCTCACCAGGGCAGGGTGGAGAAAAACTGTTTTTT	CASSPGQGGEKLFF
TRBD2	TRBV7-3	16	TRBJ2-1	.	TGTGCCAGCAGCTTAAGCGGGGGTTTCTCCTACAATGAGCAGTTCTTC	CASSLSGGFSYNEQFF
TRBD2	TRBV4-3	15	TRBJ2-3	.	TGCGCCAGCAGCCAAGGAGCGGGGGGAGCAGATACGCAGTATTTT	CASSQGAGGADTQYF
TRBD1	TRBV15	14	TRBJ2-2	.	TGTGCCACCAGGACAGGGCAACGCACCGGGGAGCTGTTTTTT	CATRTGQRTGELFF
.	TRBV29-1	12	TRBJ1-3	.	TGCAGCGTTGCAGGTACTGGAAACACCATATATTTT	CSVAGTGNTIYF